Below are 28 T cell receptor beta chains sequenced from a single sample in a study of T-cell reconstitution after alpha-beta-depleted transplantation in children. TCRbeta library preparation incorporated unique molecular identifiers. TCRdb re-analysed the PCR reads in MiXCR, keeping a single row per CDR3 protein. The table records a few hundred thousand distinct CDR3 sequences, roughly 11% of them present only once. The starting material was PBMCs from the stem cell graft donor, obtained from the stem cell graft. Source of these receptors: a human donor who donated a stem cell graft to a child with acute myeloid leukemia.

This sequence joins TRBV10-3 and TRBJ2-1, with 9 bases that match TRBD2. This CDR3 is built from 15 residues. V lost 5 bases to trimming and J lost 4 bases; unmatched junction nucleotides: 6. Germline lookup yields CDR1 ENHRY and CDR2 SYGVKD. CDR3 residues: CAISTLAGSYNEQFF. CDR3 DNA: TGTGCCATCAGTACTCTAGCGGGGAGTTACAATGAGCAGTTCTTC.

This clonotype was detected ten times or more. The CDR3 protein is CASSRTYERTGRGYGYTF. Here the CDR3 DNA reads TGTGCCAGCAGCCGAACCTACGAAAGAACAGGGAGAGGCTATGGCTACACCTTC. This chain links TRBV7-2 with TRBJ1-2, with D perhaps matching TRBD1 (6 bases). Germline values: CDR1 SGHTA, CDR2 FQGNSA. The CDR3 contains 18 residues. The V and J ends lost 5 bases and 4 bases respectively, with 26 bases between them.

The rearrangement uses TRBV18 and TRBJ2-7; no firm D call. V dropped 3 bases and J dropped 6 bases, with 9 bases sitting between them. Germline values: CDR1 KGHSH, CDR2 LQKENI. CDR3 length: 12 residues. Here the CDR3 reads CASSPGSREQYF. The DNA of the CDR3 is TGTGCCAGCTCACCCGGGTCGCGCGAGCAGTACTTC.

The chain links TRBV12-3 or TRBV12-4 to TRBJ2-5; 11 positions agree with TRBD2. After removal of 6 bases from V and 1 base from J, the junction contained 7 bases not matched to a gene. This CDR3 comprises 16 residues. The CDR3 bases are TGTGCCAGCAGCAACACCGGGACTAGCGGCCAAGAGACCCAGTACTTC. It is translated as CASSNTGTSGQETQYF.

This clonotype was observed at least ten times. The chain employs TRBV30 and TRBJ2-1; D is ambiguous. Trimming left V 1 base short and J 6 bases short, with 4 bases between. Germline CDR1 and CDR2: GTSNPN and SVGIG (reference sequence). The CDR3 totals 11 residues. The CDR3 nucleotides read TGTGCCTGGAGTGGGGGCAATGAGCAGTTCTTC. Residues: CAWSGGNEQFF.

V is TRBV7-3 and J is TRBJ2-1; D is unclear. CDR3 length: 15 amino acids. Between the trimmed V and J ends, which lost 5 bases and 0 bases, there was a span of 11 bases. Germline V gene data show CDR1 as SGHTA and CDR2 as FQGTGA. CDR3 region: CASSQTPSSYNEQFF. For the CDR3, the DNA is TGTGCCAGCAGCCAGACCCCCAGCTCCTACAATGAGCAGTTCTTC.

In regard to this clonotype: A much larger clone lies one base from this, so it may be a read error. The gene calls are TRBV6-2 or TRBV6-3 and TRBJ2-2, with 8 bases lining up with TRBD2. Germline loops: CDR1 MNHEY, CDR2 SVGEGT. The CDR3 is made up of 17 amino acids. The CDR3 nucleotides read TGTGCCAGCAAACTTTCTACTAGCGGCGCGAACACCGGGGGGCTGTTTTTT. Its translation: CASKLSTSGANTGGLFF.

The sample holds many counts of this clonotype. The chain recombines TRBV12-3 or TRBV12-4 with TRBJ2-1; 10 positions agree with TRBD2. CDR3 length: 15 amino acids. The trim removed 4 bases at V and 2 bases at J, leaving 2 bases unmatched. CDR3 in amino acids: CASSSLAGAYNEQFF. As DNA, the CDR3 is TGTGCCAGCAGTTCCCTAGCGGGGGCCTACAATGAGCAGTTCTTC.

By share of the sample, this clonotype is medium-sized (0.01 to 0.1%). J is TRBJ2-7 and V is TRBV20-1; 10 bases align to TRBD2. Germline CDR1 DFQATT, CDR2 SNEGSKA (reference sequence). This CDR3 spans 14 amino acids. V was clipped by 0 bases and J by 3 bases; unmatched bases: 2. CDR3 DNA: TGCAGTGCTAGAGAACTAGCGGGGTACTACGAGCAGTACTTC. It specifies CSARELAGYYEQYF.

This clonotype has only a few counts. The CDR3 end shows no conserved phenylalanine or tryptophan, and so a read error is likely. The DNA is omitted, as the CDR3 cannot be located on it reliably, and the CDR3 follows TCRdb's listing. This chain joins TRBV12-3 or TRBV12-4 and TRBJ1-1; the table's D call of TRBD1 was not tested on the DNA. The CDR3 has 12 amino acids, counting both end residues. The CDR3: CASSLGGRSIHS.

The chain recombines TRBV15 with TRBJ2-1, with TRBD2 matching 10 bases. There are 14 residues in the CDR3. Germline V gene lookup returns CDR1 LNHNV and CDR2 YYDKDF (reference sequence). With V trimmed by 4 bases and J by 8 bases, 5 bases remained unmatched. This CDR3 is CATSTSGSSDEQFF. The CDR3 DNA follows: TGTGCCACCAGCACTAGCGGGAGTAGCGATGAGCAGTTCTTC.

This clonotype was observed a handful of times. The gene calls are TRBV20-1 and TRBJ2-3; D not certain. V was clipped by 3 bases and J by 4 bases, with 11 bases between them. In germline, CDR1 is DFQATT, CDR2 SNEGSKA (reference sequence). This CDR3 comprises 13 residues. CDR3 amino acids: CSASGDSPDTQYF. The CDR3 DNA follows: TGCAGTGCTAGTGGAGATTCCCCAGATACGCAGTATTTT.

This chain links TRBV4-2 with TRBJ2-6, with D possibly being TRBD1 (5 bases). Deletions cut 4 bases from V and 0 bases from J, with 13 bases between. Germline-derived CDR1 and CDR2 are LGHNA and YNFKEQ. The CDR3 extends over 17 amino acids. The CDR3 here is CASSLGQGCSGANVLTF. CDR3 bases: TGTGCCAGCAGCCTTGGGCAGGGCTGCTCTGGGGCCAACGTCCTGACTTTC.

The genes are TRBV6-1 and TRBJ1-3; weak D call: TRBD1 (6 bases). V was cut by 3 bases and J by 2 bases, with 11 bases left in between. The CDR3 covers 15 residues. CDR1 and CDR2 (germline): MNHNS, SASEGT. This CDR3 is CASSENRVTGNTIYF. The CDR3 DNA sequence: TGTGCCAGCAGTGAGAACAGGGTGACTGGAAACACCATATATTTT.

Ten or more counts support this clonotype. The rearrangement joins TRBV7-2 to TRBJ2-1; 10 nucleotides line up with TRBD2. CDR1 is SGHTA and CDR2 is FQGNSA in the germline V gene. The CDR3 runs to 17 residues. V shed 5 bases, J shed 0 bases, and the junction held 7 bases outside the gene matches. The CDR3 nucleotides read TGTGCCAGCAGCCAGACTAGCGGGTTAAGCTCCTACAATGAGCAGTTCTTC. It codes for CASSQTSGLSSYNEQFF.

The chain combines TRBV20-1 with TRBJ1-5; D possibly corresponds to TRBD1 (5 bases). V shed 3 bases and J shed 6 bases, with 12 bases lying between them. The CDR3 spans 13 residues. Germline CDR1 reads DFQATT; CDR2 reads SNEGSKA (reference sequence). The CDR3 here is CSASRQSGQPQHF. The DNA of the CDR3 is TGCAGTGCTAGTCGACAGTCGGGTCAGCCCCAGCATTTT.

The chain employs TRBV9 and TRBJ2-2, with D perhaps TRBD1 or TRBD2 (5 bases each). V was pared by 4 bases and J by 6 bases, with 22 bases between. Germline assignment: CDR1 SGDLS and CDR2 YYNGEE. The CDR3 spans 17 residues. CDR3: CASSFDPGPNLPGELFF. DNA of the CDR3: TGTGCCAGCAGCTTCGACCCGGGGCCCAACCTCCCCGGGGAGCTGTTTTTT.

The chain employs TRBV20-1 and TRBJ1-5; TRBD1 matches 8 bases. Germline CDR1 is DFQATT and CDR2 is SNEGSKA (reference sequence). Trimming cost V 4 bases and J 1 base; bases outside gene matches: 3. CDR3 size: 14 residues. In DNA, the CDR3 is TGCAGTGCTAACGGACAGGGAAGCAATCAGCCCCAGCATTTT. Translated, it gives CSANGQGSNQPQHF.

The chain couples TRBV2 to TRBJ2-5, with D perhaps matching TRBD2 (5 bases). The CDR3 runs 15 residues. Looked up from germline, CDR1 is SNHLY and CDR2 is FYNNEI. Trimming removed 8 bases from V and 5 bases from J, with 21 bases in between. The CDR3: CASAPYTSYRETQYF. CDR3 in DNA: TGTGCCAGCGCACCGTACACTAGTTATCGGGAGACCCAGTACTTC.

This clonotype showed up many times. The chain recombines TRBV29-1 with TRBJ2-5; D not certain. The CDR3 has 15 amino acids. Looked up from germline, CDR1 is SQVTM and CDR2 is ANQGSEA. The V end lost 8 bases, the J end lost 2 bases, and 21 bases lay between the germline ends. CDR3: CSIRGLIGEQETQYF. DNA for the CDR3: TGCAGCATAAGAGGATTAATTGGGGAACAAGAGACCCAGTACTTC. Filled out from reference TRBV29-1 and TRBJ2-5, the complete variable domain reads SAVISQKPSRDICQRGTSLTIQCQVDSQVTMMFWYRQQPGQSLTLIATANQGSEATYESGFVIDKFPISRPNLTFSTLTVSNMSPEDSSIYLCSIRGLIGEQETQYFGPGTRLLVL.

V is TRBV5-6 and J is TRBJ2-2; D is perhaps TRBD2 (5 bases). Per germline, CDR1 SGHDT and CDR2 YYEEEE. V was trimmed by 0 bases and J by 6 bases, leaving 6 bases between them. The CDR3 has 13 residues. In nucleotides, the CDR3 is TGTGCCAGCAGCTTGGGACTACCCGGGGAGCTGTTTTTT. This codes for CASSLGLPGELFF.

As DNA, the CDR3 is TGTGCCAGCAGCCAAGAACTTCTATCTCCTAGGGAGCAGTACTTC. This sequence encodes CASSQELLSPREQYF. The V gene is TRBV4-2, the J gene TRBJ2-7, with D unresolved. V was shortened by 0 bases and J by 7 bases, with 16 bases between the two germline ends. CDR3 length equals 15 residues. The V gene's germline CDR1 is LGHNA and CDR2 YNFKEQ.

This clonotype was detected only a few times. The chain recombines TRBV12-3 or TRBV12-4 with TRBJ1-2; no clear D. CDR3 size: 13 residues. V lost 1 base and J 2 bases, leaving 5 bases between the germline ends. The CDR3 DNA follows: TGTGCCAGCAGTTTAGTCCTAAACTATGGCTACACCTTC. It encodes CASSLVLNYGYTF.

In this sample, this clonotype turned up a few times. V is TRBV2 and J is TRBJ2-5; D is perhaps TRBD1 or TRBD2 (6 bases each). This CDR3 contains 16 residues. CDR1 is SNHLY, CDR2 FYNNEI, per germline. V lost 0 bases and J 3 bases, leaving 14 bases between the germline ends. CDR3 sequence reads: CASSEAGGQGEETQYF. The CDR3 coding sequence is TGTGCCAGCAGTGAAGCGGGGGGCCAAGGGGAAGAGACCCAGTACTTC.

A remark on this clonotype: A much bigger clone sits one base away, suggesting this may be a read error. The chain links TRBV7-2 to TRBJ1-1; 9 nucleotides agree with TRBD1. V trimming: 5 bases; J trimming: 3 bases; junction bases outside the gene matches: 4. The CDR3 totals 14 residues. Germline values: CDR1 SGHTA, CDR2 FQGNSA. The CDR3, as DNA: TGTGCCAGCAGCCCGGGACAGGGTTACACTGAAGCTTTCTTT. Translating gives CASSPGQGYTEAFF.

The CDR3 sequence: CAWSGLAGVSEQFF. The CDR3 nucleotides read TGTGCCTGGAGCGGACTAGCGGGAGTAAGTGAGCAGTTCTTC. The rearrangement uses TRBV30 and TRBJ2-1, with 13 nucleotides matching TRBD2. There are 14 residues in the CDR3. Germline CDR1 and CDR2: GTSNPN and SVGIG (reference sequence). Trimming removed 3 bases from V and 9 bases from J; junction bases left unmatched: 5.

The chain couples TRBV15 to TRBJ2-2; the D gene could be TRBD1 or TRBD2 (5 bases each). The CDR3 spans 15 residues. V dropped 0 bases and J dropped 6 bases, with 11 bases sitting between them. CDR1 is LNHNV and CDR2 is YYDKDF in the germline V gene (reference sequence). This CDR3 reads CATSRDSGTSGELFF. The CDR3 coding sequence is TGTGCCACCAGCAGAGATAGTGGGACCTCCGGGGAGCTGTTTTTT.

This clonotype was seen only a few times. This rearrangement joins TRBV6-2 or TRBV6-3 to TRBJ2-6; the match to TRBD1 covers 7 bases. The germline CDR1 and CDR2 sequences are MNHEY and SVGEGT. The CDR3 extends over 18 amino acids. J was trimmed by 0 bases and V by 5 bases; bases with no gene match: 10. CDR3 DNA: TGTGCCAGCAGTACGGACAGGTCAGATCTCTCTGGGGCCAACGTCCTGACTTTC. Translated: CASSTDRSDLSGANVLTF.